The 9 T cell receptor beta chains listed next were all sequenced from one sample in a study of T cells expressing NK-cell markers. From the 5' RACE reads, TCRdb lists one entry per CDR3 protein and no DNA. Its clone listing holds roughly 450,000 distinct CDR3 sequences. Sequencing was carried out using blood T cells: a sorted CD56 or NKG2C T cell subset, CD4+ or CD8+ T cells, or bulk PBMC T cells (not recorded which). The receptors were sampled from a woman in her forties or fifties in good health.

The chain has TRBV4-2 and TRBJ2-1; TCRdb designates TRBD2, a call that cannot be tested without DNA. CDR1 and CDR2 (germline): LGHNA, YNFKEQ. The CDR3 totals 16 residues. CDR3 protein: CASSPTSAQSYNEQFF.

V and J are TRBV18 and TRBJ2-1; the D gene TCRdb calls, TRBD2, cannot be checked with no DNA. Germline assignment: CDR1 KGHSH and CDR2 LQKENI. The CDR3 consists of 15 residues. The CDR3 is CASSPSSGGYNEQFF. Together with reference TRBV18 and TRBJ2-1, the CDR3 gives the full variable domain: NAGVMQNPRHLVRRRGQEARLRCSPMKGHSHVYWYRQLPEEGLKFMVYLQKENIIDESGMPKERFSAEFPKEGPSILRIQQVVRGDSAAYFCASSPSSGGYNEQFFGPGTRLTVL.

V usage is TRBV20-1 and J usage is TRBJ2-1; TCRdb indicates TRBD1, and absent DNA this call remains unverified. Germline CDR1 is DFQATT and CDR2 is SNEGSKA (reference sequence). CDR3 length: 15 residues. The CDR3 protein is CSARDQGQGNNEQFF.

The chain has TRBV24-1 and TRBJ2-1; TCRdb's assignment of TRBD1 cannot be checked, as there is no DNA. The CDR3 consists of 13 residues. From germline, CDR1 is KGHDR and CDR2 SFDVKD. The CDR3 reads CATGTGRYNEQFF.

V is TRBV24-1 and J is TRBJ2-6; TCRdb's D call of TRBD1 is untestable without DNA. The CDR3 is made up of 17 amino acids. Germline values: CDR1 KGHDR, CDR2 SFDVKD. CDR3: CATAGRETSSGANVLTF.

This sequence joins TRBV3-1 and TRBJ2-1; the D call of TRBD1 rests on TCRdb alone, since no DNA is present to check it. Germline V CDR1 and CDR2: LGHDT, YNNKEL (reference sequence). CDR3 size: 19 residues. The CDR3 loop is CASSQALKFGGRGSNEQFF.

The chain uses TRBV7-8 and TRBJ2-1; TCRdb's D call, TRBD2, is unchecked because there is no DNA. Germline V gives CDR1 SGHVS, CDR2 FQNEAQ. The CDR3 totals 15 residues. The CDR3: CASSSLAGASNEQFF.

The V and J genes are TRBV5-1 and TRBJ2-1; lacking DNA, the TRBD1 call made by TCRdb goes unchecked. The CDR3 runs 13 residues. The germline CDR1 and CDR2 sequences are SGHRS and YFSETQ. CDR3 residues: CASSSRPGSEQFF.

V and J are TRBV20-1 and TRBJ1-5. CDR1 and CDR2 from the germline V gene are DFQATT and SNEGSKA (reference sequence). The CDR3 loop spans 13 amino acids. CDR3 sequence: CSAKSQTNQPQHF.